The 24 T cell receptor beta chains reported below all come from one sample, sequenced in a study of T-cell reconstitution after alpha-beta-depleted transplantation in children. A TCRbeta library incorporating unique molecular identifiers was prepared. TCRdb itself ran the PCR reads through MiXCR, one entry per CDR3 protein. The table records around 680,000 distinct CDR3 sequences, roughly 17% of them present only once. The sample consisted of PBMCs from the stem cell graft donor, taken from the stem cell graft. These receptors were taken from a human donor who donated a stem cell graft to a child with acute myeloid leukemia.

This clonotype was counted many times. This chain uses TRBV29-1 with TRBJ2-7; D is undetermined. Trimming removed 7 bases at V and 2 bases at J, with 15 bases between. Germline V lookup: CDR1 SQVTM, CDR2 ANQGSEA. The CDR3 consists of 13 residues. The CDR3 spells CSAAGDGTYEQYF. The CDR3 nucleotides are TGCAGCGCTGCTGGGGATGGGACCTACGAGCAGTACTTC.

The rearrangement uses TRBV24-1 and TRBJ1-1; D remains unclear. V was clipped by 8 bases and J by 2 bases, with 8 bases between them. CDR3 length equals 12 residues. Germline-derived CDR1 and CDR2 are KGHDR and SFDVKD. The CDR3 sequence: CATKGLNTEAFF. Written as DNA, the CDR3 is TGTGCCACCAAGGGCCTAAACACTGAAGCTTTCTTT.

This clonotype has ten or more counts. J is TRBJ2-1 and V is TRBV20-1; maybe TRBD2 (6 bases). The V end lost 4 bases, the J end lost 2 bases, and 15 bases lay between the germline ends. CDR1 and CDR2 from the germline V gene are DFQATT and SNEGSKA (reference sequence). The CDR3 runs 15 residues. CDR3 region: CSATTGTSPYNEQFF. In DNA form, the CDR3 reads TGCAGTGCTACCACCGGGACTTCGCCCTACAATGAGCAGTTCTTC.

This clonotype has just one count. This chain joins TRBV20-1 and TRBJ1-4; the D is unclear. V lost 2 bases and J 7 bases, leaving 5 bases between the germline ends. Germline assignment: CDR1 DFQATT and CDR2 SNEGSKA (reference sequence). The CDR3 is made up of 11 amino acids. The CDR3 region has the DNA TGCAGTGCTAGAATCGGTGAAAAACTGTTTTTT. This sequence encodes CSARIGEKLFF.

This chain uses TRBV7-9 with TRBJ1-1; D is perhaps TRBD1 (5 bases). Germline V gene data show CDR1 as SEHNR and CDR2 as FQNEAQ (reference sequence). V lost 3 bases and J lost 11, with 13 bases in between. The CDR3 is 12 amino acids. The CDR3 loop is CASSFRQRVAFF. Here the CDR3 DNA reads TGTGCCAGCAGCTTTAGACAGCGAGTGGCTTTCTTT.

This clonotype was detected ten times or more. CDR3 sequence reads: CSARAGTASNYGYTF. Written as DNA, the CDR3 is TGCAGTGCTAGAGCCGGGACAGCCTCTAACTATGGCTACACCTTC. This chain uses TRBV20-1 with TRBJ1-2, with TRBD1 matching over 7 bases. Germline assignment: CDR1 DFQATT and CDR2 SNEGSKA (reference sequence). V was clipped by 1 base and J by 0 bases; unmatched bases: 5. CDR3 length equals 15 residues.

There are many counts of this clonotype. V is TRBV27 and J is TRBJ2-5, with D uncertain. The CDR3 loop spans 12 amino acids. The germline V gene encodes CDR1 MNHEY and CDR2 SMNVEV (reference sequence). Trimming took 6 bases from V and 4 from J, leaving 9 bases between them. CDR3 DNA sequence: TGTGCCAGCAGCTTACCGTCAGAGACCCAGTACTTC. This translates into CASSLPSETQYF.

The chain has TRBV20-1 and TRBJ2-1; D possibly matches TRBD1 or TRBD2 (6 bases each). The CDR3 extends over 14 amino acids. Looked up from germline, CDR1 is DFQATT and CDR2 is SNEGSKA (reference sequence). V shed 3 bases and J shed 6 bases, with 15 bases lying between them. CDR3 bases: TGCAGTGCTAGGGCCGGGGGCGAATCCAATGAGCAGTTCTTC. Translated, it gives CSARAGGESNEQFF.

This rearrangement joins TRBV20-1 to TRBJ2-7; possibly TRBD2 for D (6 bases). With 1 base removed from V and 7 bases from J, the gap between germline ends came to 14 bases. The CDR3 is 13 residues long. Germline V gene lookup returns CDR1 DFQATT and CDR2 SNEGSKA (reference sequence). In DNA, the CDR3 is TGCAGTGCTAGAGGCCCTAGCGATTGGGAGCAGTACTTC. It yields the protein CSARGPSDWEQYF.

This clonotype has ten or more counts. The chain carries TRBV7-2 and TRBJ2-5, with D possibly matching TRBD2 (6 bases). The CDR3 totals 14 residues. Germline V CDR1 and CDR2: SGHTA, FQGNSA. The V end was cut by 5 bases, the J end by 0 bases, with 10 bases between. The chain's CDR3 is CASSQRANQETQYF. CDR3 bases: TGTGCCAGCAGCCAGCGGGCTAACCAAGAGACCCAGTACTTC.

This clonotype turned up a few times. The chain recombines TRBV29-1 with TRBJ2-5; TRBD1 or TRBD2 may be the D gene (6 bases each). Germline V gene data show CDR1 as SQVTM and CDR2 as ANQGSEA. The CDR3 contains 14 residues. V lost 5 bases, J lost 2 bases, and 15 bases lay in between. DNA for the CDR3: TGCAGCGTTCCGGAGGGGGTTCAACAAGAGACCCAGTACTTC. Its protein product is CSVPEGVQQETQYF.

The table lists this clonotype with a few counts. V usage is TRBV29-1 and J usage is TRBJ2-3; a weak D match, TRBD1 (5 bases). The CDR3 extends over 14 amino acids. Per germline, CDR1 SQVTM and CDR2 ANQGSEA. Deletions cut 4 bases from V and 4 bases from J, with 15 bases between. CDR3 region: CSVGQNLGSDTQYF. CDR3 in DNA: TGCAGCGTTGGACAGAATTTGGGGTCAGATACGCAGTATTTT.

This clonotype turned up a few times. V usage is TRBV7-2 and J usage is TRBJ1-1, with D perhaps TRBD1 (6 bases). V lost 4 bases and J lost 2, with 11 bases in between. CDR1 SGHTA and CDR2 FQGNSA come from the germline V gene. This CDR3 is 14 amino acids long. The CDR3 DNA follows: TGTGCCAGCAGCTCCCAGGGGCCCAACACTGAAGCTTTCTTT. It translates to CASSSQGPNTEAFF.

This clonotype appeared many times. The gene calls are TRBV20-1 and TRBJ1-6, with 9 bases identical to TRBD1. Germline V CDR1 and CDR2: DFQATT, SNEGSKA (reference sequence). This CDR3 contains 14 residues. V shed 3 bases and J 9 bases; nucleotides not matched to a gene: 6. As DNA, the CDR3 is TGCAGTGCTAGGCCGGGACAGGGCATTTCACCCCTCCACTTT. Translation gives CSARPGQGISPLHF.

A few counts support this clonotype. The chain uses TRBV20-1 and TRBJ2-4; D uncertain. This CDR3 has 16 residues. Germline V gene data show CDR1 as DFQATT and CDR2 as SNEGSKA (reference sequence). V was trimmed by 1 base and J by 0 bases, leaving 13 bases between them. Here the CDR3 reads CSARGSDWLAKNIQYF. The CDR3 coding sequence is TGCAGTGCTAGAGGTTCAGATTGGCTAGCCAAAAACATTCAGTACTTC.

Only a few counts were recorded for this clonotype. The chain has TRBV5-1 and TRBJ2-3; tentatively, D is TRBD1 (6 bases). The CDR3 sequence is 16 residues long. The germline V gene encodes CDR1 SGHRS and CDR2 YFSETQ. Trimming removed 4 bases at V and 0 bases at J, with 15 bases between. Here the CDR3 DNA reads TGCGCCAGCAGCCCCCAGGGGACGGGTAGCACAGATACGCAGTATTTT. Its protein product is CASSPQGTGSTDTQYF.

As regards this clonotype: With a much larger clone just one base away, this may be a read error. This chain links TRBV5-5 with TRBJ1-1; 9 bases line up with TRBD1. This CDR3 has 15 residues. Germline CDR1 SGHKS, CDR2 YYEKEE (reference sequence). V lost 5 bases and J lost 1; bases outside the gene matches: 6. CDR3 coding DNA: TGTGCCAGCAGATCGGGACAGGGAGGGAACACTGAAGCTTTCTTT. It translates to CASRSGQGGNTEAFF.

The V call is TRBV5-1, the J call TRBJ2-2; D not resolved. The CDR3 has 15 amino acids. Germline V gene data show CDR1 as SGHRS and CDR2 as YFSETQ. V was shortened by 1 base and J by 7 bases, with 14 bases between the two germline ends. CDR3 sequence (DNA): TGCGCCAGCAGCTTGAGATCAGGTTTTGACGGGGAGCTGTTTTTT. Translating it yields CASSLRSGFDGELFF.

The count of this clonotype is one. Given a much more abundant clone one base away, this may be a read error. V usage is TRBV15 and J usage is TRBJ2-5; D possibly corresponds to TRBD1 (5 bases). The CDR3 consists of 12 residues. Germline V gene data show CDR1 as LNHNV and CDR2 as YYDKDF (reference sequence). The CDR3: CATSAGKESQYF. In DNA, the CDR3 is TGTGCCACCAGCGCAGGGAAAGAGAGCCAGTACTTC.

A remark on this clonotype: A junction end diverges from the germline sequence, so it may reflect a read error. This chain connects TRBV10-2 to TRBJ1-2; 8 positions match TRBD1. Germline CDR1 WSHSY, CDR2 SAAADI. The CDR3 extends over 13 amino acids. In nucleotides, the CDR3 is TGCGCCACCAGTGGACAGGGCCCGAGGACTGACACCTTC. This translates into CATSGQGPRTDTF.

This clonotype was recorded many times. The rearrangement joins TRBV20-1 to TRBJ2-1, with D perhaps matching TRBD2 (5 bases). Between the trimmed V and J ends, which lost 3 bases and 7 bases, there was a span of 10 bases. The CDR3 spans 12 residues. Germline CDR1 is DFQATT and CDR2 is SNEGSKA (reference sequence). CDR3 sequence (DNA): TGCAGTGCTAGTGGGCTAGCTAATGAGCAGTTCTTC. It codes for CSASGLANEQFF.

This clonotype appeared many times. The rearrangement joins TRBV29-1 to TRBJ1-6, with D unclear. The CDR3 contains 12 residues. Germline-derived CDR1 and CDR2 are SQVTM and ANQGSEA. V dropped 4 bases and J dropped 3 bases, with 4 bases sitting between them. CDR3: CSVGDYNSPLHF. The DNA of the CDR3 is TGCAGCGTTGGTGACTATAATTCACCCCTCCACTTT.

This clonotype has just a few counts. V gene TRBV12-3 or TRBV12-4 combines with J gene TRBJ1-5, with D tentatively TRBD1 (6 bases). With 6 bases removed from V and 4 bases from J, the gap between germline ends came to 13 bases. CDR3 size: 14 residues. The DNA for the CDR3 is TGTGCCAGCAGCTTCAGACAGGTTAATCAGCCCCAGCATTTT. It translates to CASSFRQVNQPQHF.

Here the CDR3 reads CASSPPSAGGNGYTF. The CDR3 DNA reads TGTGCCAGCTCACCACCGTCAGCTGGGGGCAATGGCTACACCTTC. This chain uses TRBV18 with TRBJ1-2; the D gene is possibly TRBD1 (6 bases). Germline CDR1 and CDR2: KGHSH and LQKENI. Trimming left V 0 bases short and J 6 bases short, with 14 bases between. CDR3 size: 15 residues.